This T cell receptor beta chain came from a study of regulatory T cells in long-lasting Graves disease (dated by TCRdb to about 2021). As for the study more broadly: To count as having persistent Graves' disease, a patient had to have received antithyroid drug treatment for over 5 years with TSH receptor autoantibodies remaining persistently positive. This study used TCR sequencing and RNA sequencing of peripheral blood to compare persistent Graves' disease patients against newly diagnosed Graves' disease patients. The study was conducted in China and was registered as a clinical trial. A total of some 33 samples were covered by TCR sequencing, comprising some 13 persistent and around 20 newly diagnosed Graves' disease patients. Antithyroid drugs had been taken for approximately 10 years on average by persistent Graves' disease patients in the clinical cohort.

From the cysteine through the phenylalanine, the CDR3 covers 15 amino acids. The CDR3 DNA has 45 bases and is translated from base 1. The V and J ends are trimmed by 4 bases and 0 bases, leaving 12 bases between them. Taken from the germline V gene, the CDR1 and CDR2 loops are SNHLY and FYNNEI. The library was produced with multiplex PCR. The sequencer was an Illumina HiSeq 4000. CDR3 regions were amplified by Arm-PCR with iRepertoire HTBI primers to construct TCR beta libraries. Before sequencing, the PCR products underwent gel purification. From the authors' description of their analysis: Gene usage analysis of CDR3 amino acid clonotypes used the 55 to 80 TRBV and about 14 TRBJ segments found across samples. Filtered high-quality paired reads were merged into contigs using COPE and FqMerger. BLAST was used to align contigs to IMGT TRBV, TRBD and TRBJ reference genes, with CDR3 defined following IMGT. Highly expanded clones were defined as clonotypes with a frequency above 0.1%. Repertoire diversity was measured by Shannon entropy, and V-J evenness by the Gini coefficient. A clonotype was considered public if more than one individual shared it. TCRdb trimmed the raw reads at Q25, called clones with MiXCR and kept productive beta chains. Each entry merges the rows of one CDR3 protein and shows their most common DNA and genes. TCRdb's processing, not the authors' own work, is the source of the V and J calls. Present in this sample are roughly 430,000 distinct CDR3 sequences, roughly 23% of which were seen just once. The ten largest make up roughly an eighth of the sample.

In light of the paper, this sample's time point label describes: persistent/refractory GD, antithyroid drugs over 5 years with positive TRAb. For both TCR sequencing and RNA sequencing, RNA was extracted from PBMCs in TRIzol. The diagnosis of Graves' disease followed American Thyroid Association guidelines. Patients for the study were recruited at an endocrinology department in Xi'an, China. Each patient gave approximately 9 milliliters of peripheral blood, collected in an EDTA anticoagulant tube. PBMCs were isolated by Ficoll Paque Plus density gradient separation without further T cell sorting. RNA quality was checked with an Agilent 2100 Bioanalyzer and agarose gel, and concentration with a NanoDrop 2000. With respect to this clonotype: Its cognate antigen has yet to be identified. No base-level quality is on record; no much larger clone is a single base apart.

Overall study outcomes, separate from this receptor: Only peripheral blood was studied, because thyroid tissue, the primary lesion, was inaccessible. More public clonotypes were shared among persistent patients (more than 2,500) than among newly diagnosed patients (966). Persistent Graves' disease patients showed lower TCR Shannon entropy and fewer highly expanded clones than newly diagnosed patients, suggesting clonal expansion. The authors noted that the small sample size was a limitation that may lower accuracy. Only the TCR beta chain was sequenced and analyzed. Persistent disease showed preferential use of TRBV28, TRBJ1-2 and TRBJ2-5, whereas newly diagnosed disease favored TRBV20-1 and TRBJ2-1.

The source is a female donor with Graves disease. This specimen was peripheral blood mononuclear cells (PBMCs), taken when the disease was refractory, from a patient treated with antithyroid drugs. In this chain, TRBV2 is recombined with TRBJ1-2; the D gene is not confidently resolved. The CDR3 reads CASSGSGGSNYGYTF. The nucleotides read TGTGCCAGCAGTGGAAGTGGTGGCTCTAACTATGGCTACACCTTC.